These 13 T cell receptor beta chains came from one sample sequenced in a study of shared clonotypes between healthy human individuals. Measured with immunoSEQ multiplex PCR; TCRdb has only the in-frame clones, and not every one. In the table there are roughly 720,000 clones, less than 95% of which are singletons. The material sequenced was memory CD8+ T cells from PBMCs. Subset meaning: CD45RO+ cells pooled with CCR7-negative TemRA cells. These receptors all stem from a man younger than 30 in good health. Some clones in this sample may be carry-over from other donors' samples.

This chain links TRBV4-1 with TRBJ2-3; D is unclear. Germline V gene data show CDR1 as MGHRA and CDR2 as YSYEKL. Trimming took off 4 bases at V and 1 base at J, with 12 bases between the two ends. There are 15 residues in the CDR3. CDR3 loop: CASSLLVGGTDTQYF. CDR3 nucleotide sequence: TGCGCCAGCAGCCTTTTGGTCGGTGGCACAGATACGCAGTATTTT.

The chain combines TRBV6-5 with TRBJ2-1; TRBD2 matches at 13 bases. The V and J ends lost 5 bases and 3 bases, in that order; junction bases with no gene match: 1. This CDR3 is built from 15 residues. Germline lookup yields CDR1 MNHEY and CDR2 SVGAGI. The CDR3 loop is CASSRTSGSYNEQFF. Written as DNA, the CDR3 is TGTGCCAGCAGTCGGACTAGCGGGAGCTACAATGAGCAGTTCTTC.

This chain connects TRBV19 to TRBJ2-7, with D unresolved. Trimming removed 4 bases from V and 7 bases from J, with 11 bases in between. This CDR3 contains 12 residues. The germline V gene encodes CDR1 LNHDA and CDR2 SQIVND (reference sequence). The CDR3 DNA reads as TGTGCCAGTAGTAGTTCCCTTGGGGAGCAGTACTTC. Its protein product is CASSSSLGEQYF. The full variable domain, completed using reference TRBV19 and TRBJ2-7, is DGGITQSPKYLFRKEGQNVTLSCEQNLNHDAMYWYRQDPGQGLRLIYYSQIVNDFQKGDIAEGYSVSREKKESFPLTVTSAQKNPTAFYLCASSSSLGEQYFGPGTRLTVT.

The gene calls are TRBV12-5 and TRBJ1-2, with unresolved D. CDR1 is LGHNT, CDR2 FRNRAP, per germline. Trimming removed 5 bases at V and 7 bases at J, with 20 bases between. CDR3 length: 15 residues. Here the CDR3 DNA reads TGTGCTAGTGGTGACCCGGGCGGAGCTATGTCTGGCTACACCTTC. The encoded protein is CASGDPGGAMSGYTF.

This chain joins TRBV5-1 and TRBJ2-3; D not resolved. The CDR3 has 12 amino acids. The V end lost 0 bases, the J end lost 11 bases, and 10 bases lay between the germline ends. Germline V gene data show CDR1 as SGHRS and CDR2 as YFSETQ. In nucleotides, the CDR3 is TGCGCCAGCAGCTTGGACCCCTTGATGCAGTATTTT. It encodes CASSLDPLMQYF.

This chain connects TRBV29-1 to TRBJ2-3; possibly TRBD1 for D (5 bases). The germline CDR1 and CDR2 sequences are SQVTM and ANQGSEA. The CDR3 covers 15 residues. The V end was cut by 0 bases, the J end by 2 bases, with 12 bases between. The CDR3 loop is CSVEDGVQATDTQYF. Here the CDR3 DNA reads TGCAGCGTTGAAGATGGGGTACAGGCCACAGATACGCAGTATTTT.

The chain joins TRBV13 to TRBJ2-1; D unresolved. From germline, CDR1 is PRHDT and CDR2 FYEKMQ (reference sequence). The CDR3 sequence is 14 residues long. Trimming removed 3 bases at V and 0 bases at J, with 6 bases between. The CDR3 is CASSFPSSYNEQFF. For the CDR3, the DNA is TGTGCCAGCAGCTTCCCTAGCTCCTACAATGAGCAGTTCTTC.

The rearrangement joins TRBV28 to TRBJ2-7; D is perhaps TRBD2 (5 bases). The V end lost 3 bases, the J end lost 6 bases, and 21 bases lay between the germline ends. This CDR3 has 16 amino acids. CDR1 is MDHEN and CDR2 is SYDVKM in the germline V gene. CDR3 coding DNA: TGTGCCAGCAGTTTCCAAGCCTGGACGGAGAGGGCCGAGCAGTACTTC. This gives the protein CASSFQAWTERAEQYF.

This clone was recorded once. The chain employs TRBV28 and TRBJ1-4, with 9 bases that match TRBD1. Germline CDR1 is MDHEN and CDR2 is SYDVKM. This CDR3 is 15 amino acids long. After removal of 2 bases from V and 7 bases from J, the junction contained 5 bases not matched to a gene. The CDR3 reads CASSLDRGLGEKLFF. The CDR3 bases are TGTGCCAGCAGTTTAGACAGGGGGTTAGGTGAAAAACTGTTTTTT.

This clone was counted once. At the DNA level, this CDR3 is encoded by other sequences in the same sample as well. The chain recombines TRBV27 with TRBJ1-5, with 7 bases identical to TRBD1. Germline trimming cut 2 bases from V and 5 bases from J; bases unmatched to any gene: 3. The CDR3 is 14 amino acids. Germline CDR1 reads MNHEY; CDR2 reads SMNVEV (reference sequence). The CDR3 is CASSLRDRDQPQHF. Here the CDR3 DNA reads TGTGCCAGCAGTTTACGGGACAGAGATCAGCCCCAGCATTTT.

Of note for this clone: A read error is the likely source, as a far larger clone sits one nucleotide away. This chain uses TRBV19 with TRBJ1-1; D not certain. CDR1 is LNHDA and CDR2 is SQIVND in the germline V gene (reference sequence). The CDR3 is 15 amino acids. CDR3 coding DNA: TGTGCCAGTAGTGCCGCCTCCTCGCCGAACACTGAAACTTTCTTT. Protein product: CASSAASSPNTETFF.

DNA of the CDR3: TGTGCCAGCAGCTTGCTACTAGCGGGAGGGCTCAGTGAGCAGTTCTTC. This codes for CASSLLLAGGLSEQFF. The V and J genes are TRBV5-4 and TRBJ2-1, with TRBD2 matching 13 bases. Germline lookup yields CDR1 SGHNT and CDR2 YYREEE (reference sequence). Losses at the gene ends were 1 base for V and 9 bases for J; bases not matched to a gene: 7. The CDR3 totals 16 residues.

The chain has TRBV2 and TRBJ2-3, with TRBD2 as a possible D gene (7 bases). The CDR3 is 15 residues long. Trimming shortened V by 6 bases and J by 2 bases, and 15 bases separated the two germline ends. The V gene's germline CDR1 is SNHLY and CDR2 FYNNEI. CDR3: CASRIKGGYTDTQYF. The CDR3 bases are TGTGCCAGCAGAATCAAGGGGGGGTACACAGATACGCAGTATTTT.